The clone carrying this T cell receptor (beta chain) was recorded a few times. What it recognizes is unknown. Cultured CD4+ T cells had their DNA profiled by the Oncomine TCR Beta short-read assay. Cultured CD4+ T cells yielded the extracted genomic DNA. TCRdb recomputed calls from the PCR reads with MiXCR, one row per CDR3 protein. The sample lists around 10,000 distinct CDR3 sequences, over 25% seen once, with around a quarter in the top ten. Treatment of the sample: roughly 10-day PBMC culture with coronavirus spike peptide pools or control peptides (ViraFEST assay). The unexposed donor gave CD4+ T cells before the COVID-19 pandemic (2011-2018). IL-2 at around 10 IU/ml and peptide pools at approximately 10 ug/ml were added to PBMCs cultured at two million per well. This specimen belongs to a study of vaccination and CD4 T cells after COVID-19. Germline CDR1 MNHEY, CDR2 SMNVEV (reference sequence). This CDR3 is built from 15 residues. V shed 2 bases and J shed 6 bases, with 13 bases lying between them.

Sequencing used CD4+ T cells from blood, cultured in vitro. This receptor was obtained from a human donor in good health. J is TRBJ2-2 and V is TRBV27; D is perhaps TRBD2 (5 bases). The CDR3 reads CASSLVDWASGELFF. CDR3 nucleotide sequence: TGTGCCAGCAGTTTAGTGGACTGGGCCTCCGGGGAGCTGTTTTTT.